This TCR beta chain derives from a study of blood T cell repertoires in COVID-19. Study as a whole: Some COVID-19 samples were acute and others convalescent; all came from the United States, Italy and Spain. T cells, B-cell-depleted T cells, or PBMCs provided the cDNA or gDNA that served as material.

Per the authors' pipeline: Reference gene primer amplification gave estimated nucleated cell counts. Profiled with immunoSEQ multiplex PCR; TCRdb holds only in-frame clones, not every one. V and J calls and clone size are those listed in that table; D and trimming were worked out from the DNA. The table lists 150,000 to 200,000 clones, approximately 83% of them singletons. Germline-derived CDR1 and CDR2 are MDHEN and SYDVKM. Trimming removed 4 bases at V and 0 bases at J, with 19 bases between. The length of the CDR3 is 18 residues. This chain links TRBV28 with TRBJ2-4; D is possibly TRBD1 (6 bases). Sequencing was performed on peripheral blood. The clonotype was recovered from a human donor with active or convalescent COVID-19. The donor label of this sample is uncertain. Here the CDR3 reads CASSSMYRASRAKNIQYF. The CDR3 bases are TGTGCCAGCAGTTCCATGTACAGGGCTTCAAGAGCCAAAAACATTCAGTACTTC.